This record looks at one TCR beta chain sequence and its context. Its target is not known. Some clones are missing from TCRdb's copy, which holds only in-frame ones; the method was immunoSEQ multiplex PCR. Of about 40,000 clones listed, roughly 79% were seen once; the top ten hold 3% to 4%. The data belong to a study of STAT5B mutations in CD4+ large granular lymphocyte leukemia. Study findings and constraints: Compared with healthy controls (2/35), patient top clones favored TRBV06 (8/27). Patient CD4-sorted repertoires looked more clonal than healthy CD4+ repertoires, even without putative leukemic clones. No patients shared main leukemic clonotypes, though about 25% appeared at low frequency elsewhere.

V was pared by 0 bases and J by 2 bases, with 8 bases between. CDR1 is SGDLS and CDR2 is YYNGEE in the germline V gene. CDR3 length: 14 residues. This sequence joins TRBV9 and TRBJ1-1; D is unclear. The sample taken for sequencing was CD4+ T cells from blood buffy coats. The source of this sequence is a human donor in good health. Written as DNA, the CDR3 is TGTGCCAGCAGCGTAGGATTGATTAACACTGAAGCTTTCTTT. Its protein product is CASSVGLINTEAFF.